Each of the 20 T cell receptor beta chains below was sequenced from the same sample in a study of blood T cell repertoires in COVID-19. Some clones are missing from TCRdb's copy, which holds only in-frame ones; the method was immunoSEQ multiplex PCR. The table records roughly 230,000 clones, about 83% of them present only once. Sequencing was done on a sample of peripheral blood. The receptors here all came from a woman aged 45 to 65 with acute or convalescent COVID-19.

The V and J genes are TRBV6-4 and TRBJ2-5; the match to TRBD2 covers 10 bases. The trim removed 6 bases at V and 3 bases at J, leaving 10 bases unmatched. The CDR3 spans 16 residues. Germline assignment: CDR1 MRHNA and CDR2 SNTAGT. CDR3 nucleotide sequence: TGTGCCAGCAGGTCACGAGCGGGGGGGCTTGAAGAGACCCAGTACTTC. The encoded protein is CASRSRAGGLEETQYF.

This chain links TRBV4-1 with TRBJ1-1; D possibly corresponds to TRBD1 (6 bases). This CDR3 is 15 amino acids long. The V and J ends lost 0 bases and 8 bases respectively, with 16 bases between them. Germline V gene lookup returns CDR1 MGHRA and CDR2 YSYEKL. The CDR3 region has the DNA TGCGCCAGCAGCCAAGAGGCTTCGGACAGACTCGAAGCTTTCTTT. Protein: CASSQEASDRLEAFF.

This rearrangement joins TRBV5-1 to TRBJ2-1, with D possibly being TRBD1 (6 bases). CDR1 is SGHRS and CDR2 is YFSETQ in the germline V gene. CDR3 length: 17 residues. Trimming took off 0 bases at V and 0 bases at J, with 13 bases between the two ends. The CDR3 DNA reads TGCGCCAGCAGCTTGGATCCAGGGGTGTCCTCCTACAATGAGCAGTTCTTC. Its translation is CASSLDPGVSSYNEQFF. Full variable domain (rest looked up from reference TRBV5-1 and TRBJ2-1): KAGVTQTPRYLIKTRGQQVTLSCSPISGHRSVSWYQQTPGQGLQFLFEYFSETQRNKGNFPGRFSGRQFSNSRSEMNVSTLELGDSALYLCASSLDPGVSSYNEQFFGPGTRLTVL.

V usage is TRBV6-6 and J usage is TRBJ1-4; no reliable D call. CDR1 and CDR2 (germline): MNHNY, SVGAGI (reference sequence). The CDR3 is made up of 15 amino acids. Trimming removed 2 bases at V and 3 bases at J, with 10 bases between. This CDR3 is CASSYGERSNEKLFF. The DNA of the CDR3 is TGTGCCAGCAGTTACGGGGAGAGGTCTAATGAAAAACTGTTTTTT.

This clone has more than one count but fewer than ten. The chain links TRBV2 to TRBJ2-7, with D hard to call. Trimming took off 8 bases at V and 2 bases at J, with 16 bases between the two ends. The CDR3 has 14 amino acids. The germline gives CDR1 SNHLY, CDR2 FYNNEI. The DNA of the CDR3 is TGTGCCAGCGTCCGTCAGGCCCTGACCTACGAGCAGTACTTC. It specifies CASVRQALTYEQYF.

The chain uses TRBV11-2 and TRBJ2-5; 8 bases agree with TRBD2. The CDR3 loop spans 14 amino acids. Looked up from germline, CDR1 is SGHAT and CDR2 is FQNNGV. The V gene end was trimmed by 1 base and the J gene end by 7 bases; junction bases not matched to a gene: 5. In DNA form, the CDR3 reads TGTGCCAGCAGCTTAGGGCTAGCGGGTGGGACCCAGTACTTC. It encodes CASSLGLAGGTQYF.

The rearrangement links TRBV28 to TRBJ2-2; D unresolved. The germline gives CDR1 MDHEN, CDR2 SYDVKM. V lost 5 bases and J lost 7, with 20 bases in between. CDR3 length: 16 residues. This CDR3 reads CASSPAGRKYSGELFF. The CDR3 DNA sequence: TGTGCCAGCAGTCCCGCCGGAAGGAAATACAGCGGGGAGCTGTTTTTT.

The J gene is TRBJ2-3, the V gene TRBV14; D is perhaps TRBD2 (6 bases). The germline gives CDR1 SGHDN, CDR2 FVKESK. V lost 5 bases to trimming and J lost 2 bases, with 17 bases between them. The CDR3 extends over 16 amino acids. As DNA, the CDR3 is TGTGCCAGCAGCACGGCTGGGGGGTTTAACACAGATACGCAGTATTTT. This codes for CASSTAGGFNTDTQYF.

A single count supports this clone. The V call is TRBV12-3 or TRBV12-4, the J call TRBJ1-2; D not certain. Trimming shortened V by 1 base and J by 4 bases, and 7 bases separated the two germline ends. The CDR3 extends over 13 amino acids. The CDR3 sequence: CASSLGDVYGYTF. CDR3 sequence (DNA): TGTGCCAGCAGTTTAGGAGATGTCTATGGCTACACCTTC.

The chain carries TRBV9 and TRBJ2-1; 10 nucleotides agree with TRBD1. V was pared by 3 bases and J by 4 bases, with 10 bases of the junction left unmatched. The CDR3 is 17 amino acids. The V gene's germline CDR1 is SGDLS and CDR2 YYNGEE. The CDR3 region has the DNA TGTGCCAGCAGCGAGAGGGGGACAGGGGACCTTTACAATGAGCAGTTCTTC. This gives the protein CASSERGTGDLYNEQFF.

V gene TRBV28 combines with J gene TRBJ1-5; 7 positions agree with TRBD1. Germline V gene data show CDR1 as MDHEN and CDR2 as SYDVKM. Germline trimming cut 3 bases from V and 5 bases from J; bases unmatched to any gene: 10. The CDR3 totals 16 residues. CDR3 nucleotides: TGTGCCAGCAGTTTCCAACCGGGACAGCAATATCAGCCCCAGCATTTT. Its translation is CASSFQPGQQYQPQHF.

This chain joins TRBV6-4 and TRBJ2-3; a possible D gene is TRBD2 (6 bases). Germline CDR1 and CDR2: MRHNA and SNTAGT. The V gene lost 0 bases and the J gene lost 4 bases, with 8 bases spanning the gap. The CDR3 consists of 14 residues. CDR3 protein: CASSDSGGSDTQYF. CDR3 DNA: TGTGCCAGCAGTGACTCTGGGGGGTCAGATACGCAGTATTTT.

V gene TRBV5-1 combines with J gene TRBJ2-3, with D possibly matching TRBD1 (7 bases). V was trimmed by 0 bases and J by 0 bases, leaving 14 bases between them. The CDR3 extends over 17 amino acids. Germline-derived CDR1 and CDR2 are SGHRS and YFSETQ. CDR3 sequence reads: CASSLEGGQLSTDTQYF. CDR3 DNA: TGCGCCAGCAGCTTGGAGGGGGGACAGTTAAGCACAGATACGCAGTATTTT.

This clone was observed a few times. The V gene is TRBV19, the J gene TRBJ1-3; 8 bases line up with TRBD1. V shed 7 bases and J 0 bases; nucleotides not matched to a gene: 8. The germline V gene has CDR1 LNHDA and CDR2 SQIVND (reference sequence). The CDR3 has 16 amino acids. In DNA form, the CDR3 reads TGTGCCAGTAAATCGGGACAGGAGATCTCTGGAAACACCATATATTTT. It encodes CASKSGQEISGNTIYF. Drawing the rest from reference TRBV19 and TRBJ1-3, the complete variable domain is DGGITQSPKYLFRKEGQNVTLSCEQNLNHDAMYWYRQDPGQGLRLIYYSQIVNDFQKGDIAEGYSVSREKKESFPLTVTSAQKNPTAFYLCASKSGQEISGNTIYFGEGSWLTVV.

The genes are TRBV4-2 and TRBJ2-1; D is possibly TRBD2 (6 bases). Germline loops: CDR1 LGHNA, CDR2 YNFKEQ. V lost 0 bases and J lost 4, with 10 bases in between. The CDR3 extends over 15 amino acids. The CDR3 DNA reads TGTGCCAGCAGCCAAGATGTAGCGGCATACAATGAGCAGTTCTTC. As protein: CASSQDVAAYNEQFF.

J is TRBJ2-1 and V is TRBV7-2; D might be TRBD2 (6 bases). The germline V and J ends were trimmed by 5 bases and 9 bases, with 14 bases remaining between them. CDR1 SGHTA and CDR2 FQGNSA come from the germline V gene. CDR3 length: 13 residues. The CDR3 spells CASSPTRLVEQFF. CDR3 nucleotide sequence: TGTGCCAGCAGCCCGACCCGACTAGTTGAGCAGTTCTTC.

The chain couples TRBV18 to TRBJ2-1, with D maybe TRBD1 (5 bases). Germline loops: CDR1 KGHSH, CDR2 LQKENI. The CDR3 loop spans 17 amino acids. V shed 9 bases and J shed 6 bases, with 27 bases lying between them. CDR3 nucleotide sequence: TGTGCCAGTTCCCCAAACCACCTCAGGGCCACCCCCAATGAGCAGTTCTTC. It is translated as CASSPNHLRATPNEQFF. Complete variable domain (other parts from reference TRBV18 and TRBJ2-1): NAGVMQNPRHLVRRRGQEARLRCSPMKGHSHVYWYRQLPEEGLKFMVYLQKENIIDESGMPKERFSAEFPKEGPSILRIQQVVRGDSAAYFCASSPNHLRATPNEQFFGPGTRLTVL.

J is TRBJ1-2 and V is TRBV5-4, with 9 bases that match TRBD1. Unmatched junction bases numbered 18, after V lost 7 bases and J lost 8 bases. The CDR3 spans 16 residues. Germline lookup yields CDR1 SGHNT and CDR2 YYREEE (reference sequence). CDR3 coding DNA: TGTGCCAGCCGAAAGACGACCGGGACAGGGAATAGCGGCTACACCTTC. Translated, it gives CASRKTTGTGNSGYTF.

V is TRBV30 and J is TRBJ1-6; the match to TRBD1 covers 7 bases. V lost 5 bases and J lost 8; bases outside the gene matches: 12. The CDR3 totals 15 residues. The germline V gene has CDR1 GTSNPN and CDR2 SVGIG (reference sequence). The CDR3 spells CAWRPLTGFHSPLHF. CDR3 coding DNA: TGTGCCTGGCGTCCATTGACAGGGTTTCATTCACCCCTCCACTTT. Supplemented by reference TRBV30 and TRBJ1-6, the full variable domain reads SQTIHQWPATLVQPVGSPLSLECTVEGTSNPNLYWYRQAAGRGLQLLFYSVGIGQISSEVPQNLSASRPQDRQFILSSKKLLLSDSGFYLCAWRPLTGFHSPLHFGNGTRLTVT.

The V gene is TRBV21-1, the J gene TRBJ2-2; the table's TRBD2 call for D was not verified on the DNA. TRBV21-1 is a documented pseudogene. The CDR3 runs 16 residues. CDR3 in amino acids: CASSVLAGVNTGELFF. The DNA for the CDR3 is TGTGCCAGCAGCGTACTAGCGGGGGTGAACACCGGGGAGCTGTTTTTT.